A selection of T cell receptor beta chains follows, all from one sample in a study of OX40 agonist ivuxolimab in advanced cancers. The repertoire was sequenced with immunoSEQ multiplex PCR; TCRdb's copy has only in-frame clones and lacks some. The sample has roughly 59,000 clones, 81% seen once. The sample consisted of CD4+ or CD8+ T cells sorted from blood, taken in a trial of the OX40 agonist ivuxolimab. Receptors originate from an adult with an advanced solid tumor such as melanoma, head and neck, liver or kidney cancer. The CDR3 runs from the conserved cysteine through the conserved F or W.

J	V	CDR3
TRBJ1-1	TRBV30	CAWSVSAEAFF
TRBJ1-3	TRBV5-4	CASSLGNSGNTIYF
TRBJ1-1	TRBV2	CASMVPTEAFF
TRBJ1-5	TRBV30	CAWTQTGASFNQPQHF
TRBJ2-5	TRBV6-6	CASSYSGRGKETQYF
TRBJ1-5	TRBV10-3	CAISEAGTGDQPQHF
TRBJ1-6	TRBV21-1	CAIPRRYNSPLHF
TRBJ1-6	TRBV6-1	CASGTGGFSPLHF
TRBJ1-5	TRBV10-2	CASSEGGRGQNQPQHF
TRBJ2-2	TRBV5-5	CASSLGGAVTGELFF
TRBJ1-1	TRBV6-6	CASSYSRGRGIEAFF
TRBJ1-2	TRBV11-2	CASSQDRLGSYGYTF
TRBJ2-1	TRBV7-6	CASSSRLAGGYNEQFF
TRBJ2-3	TRBV2	CASSVRAGGTDTQYF
TRBJ2-6	TRBV2	CASHRAGANVLTF
TRBJ2-2	TRBV15	CATSRDLSGGPAGELFF
TRBJ1-2	TRBV6-5	CASSYRQGRGGYGYTF
TRBJ1-3	TRBV28	CASSSGYAGNTIYF
TRBJ2-5	TRBV11-3	CASSLGTSGQETQYF
TRBJ1-5	TRBV19	CASSQSTVGNQPQHF
TRBJ1-1	TRBV9	CASSVDGGQNTEAFF
TRBJ2-1	TRBV5-4	CASSPGARSDNEQFF
TRBJ2-5	TRBV7-2	CASSARQGRGETQYF
TRBJ2-5	TRBV5-1	CASGLEGETQYF
TRBJ2-3	TRBV27	CASSRLAGPDTQYF
TRBJ2-1	TRBV4-1	CASSQAKRTGGFNEQFF
TRBJ1-2	TRBV7-9	CASSPVGQGQSYGYTF
TRBJ1-2	TRBV7-9	CASSFGSPPYGYTF
TRBJ2-7	TRBV5-1	CASSSTLAGGYEQYF
TRBJ1-2	TRBV20-1	CSAQSYTF
TRBJ2-2	TRBV7-2	CASSFQGTTGELFF
TRBJ1-1	TRBV10-2	CASRFSSGTGSSAFF
TRBJ1-2	TRBV11-2	CASRPTGGLSGYTF
TRBJ1-2	TRBV18	CASSPLEANYGYTF
TRBJ1-4	TRBV6-1	CASSVQVGVEKLFF
TRBJ1-5	TRBV6-1	CASSEAGGSYQPQHF
TRBJ1-3	TRBV28	CASSLMWGDGGNTIYF